This T cell receptor beta chain was recorded in a study of human CD8 memory T cell subsets. Germline V gives CDR1 WNHNN, CDR2 SYGVQD (reference sequence). The CDR3 consists of 13 residues. UMI-labeled 5' RACE was used, and it produced the TCR beta libraries. Original handling: Whichever TCR beta library was examined, it held between 3,000 and 18,000 functional CDR3 beta clonotypes. TCRdb re-called the 5' RACE reads and shows each CDR3 protein once, DNA omitted. It is TCRdb's table, rather than the study itself, that gives the V and J calls and clone size. This sample's table has about 11,000 distinct CDR3 sequences.

This clonotype was sampled from a human donor in good health. Sequencing was done on a sample of CD8+ stem-like memory T cells (TSCM and TCM) sorted from PBMCs. The subset is: stem-like memory CD8 T cells (TSTEM), CCR7+ PD-1- TIGIT-. The chain combines TRBV10-1 with TRBJ1-1. The CDR3: CASSRTASTEAFF.